These 15 T cell receptor beta chains were sequenced from one sample in a study of CD8 T cells in Susac syndrome. A quantity of 0.5 to 1 ug RNA underwent reverse transcription using random hexamers. TCRdb used MiXCR to reprocess the immunoSEQ multiplex PCR reads, holding one entry per CDR3 protein. The table lists some 22,000 distinct CDR3 sequences, just under 95% of them singletons. Sequencing was performed on CD8+ T cells from PBMCs. The receptors come from a human donor in good health.

The gene calls are TRBV9 and TRBJ2-7; 8 nucleotides agree with TRBD1. Per germline, CDR1 SGDLS and CDR2 YYNGEE. The CDR3 runs 15 residues. V dropped 0 bases and J dropped 6; count of bases not matched to a gene: 8. CDR3: CASSVGTGKVGEQYF. In nucleotides, the CDR3 is TGTGCCAGCAGCGTAGGGACAGGGAAAGTAGGCGAGCAGTACTTC. The variable domain in full, with the rest retrieved from reference TRBV9 and TRBJ2-7, is DSGVTQTPKHLITATGQRVTLRCSPRSGDLSVYWYQQSLDQGLQFLIQYYNGEERAKGNILERFSAQQFPDLHSELNLSSLELGDSALYFCASSVGTGKVGEQYFGPGTRLTVT.

This chain connects TRBV7-6 to TRBJ1-1; D call uncertain. Trimming took 5 bases from V and 0 from J, leaving 13 bases between them. The CDR3 is 15 amino acids. Germline V lookup: CDR1 SGHVS, CDR2 FNYEAQ. As DNA, the CDR3 is TGTGCCAGCAGCATCCCGACGCACATGAACACTGAAGCTTTCTTT. Translating gives CASSIPTHMNTEAFF.

The gene calls are TRBV20-1 and TRBJ1-6; no clear D gene. This CDR3 comprises 17 residues. The V end was cut by 0 bases, the J end by 0 bases, with 12 bases between. Germline CDR1 is DFQATT and CDR2 is SNEGSKA (reference sequence). CDR3 DNA: TGCAGTGCTAGAGATCGGCGGGAGAGCTCCTATAATTCACCCCTCCACTTT. Translated: CSARDRRESSYNSPLHF.

The chain links TRBV6-2 or TRBV6-3 to TRBJ1-6; TRBD1 agrees at 9 bases. The length of the CDR3 is 15 residues. The J segment lost 5 bases and the V segment lost 6 bases, leaving 5 bases of the junction unmatched. Germline V CDR1 and CDR2: MNHEY, SVGEGT. CDR3 sequence: CASSQQGADNSPLHF. CDR3 nucleotides: TGTGCCAGCAGCCAACAGGGGGCCGATAATTCACCCCTCCACTTT.

The rearrangement links TRBV12-3 or TRBV12-4 to TRBJ2-2, with D possibly being TRBD1 (6 bases). V was pared by 3 bases and J by 5 bases, with 10 bases between. CDR3 size: 14 residues. CDR3 amino acids: CASSFKGVTGELFF. In nucleotides, the CDR3 is TGTGCCAGCAGTTTTAAGGGGGTGACCGGGGAGCTGTTTTTT.

This clonotype was detected only once. The chain joins TRBV5-6 to TRBJ2-7; D unclear. This CDR3 has 17 residues. Looked up from germline, CDR1 is SGHDT and CDR2 is YYEEEE. The germline V and J ends were trimmed by 0 bases and 0 bases, with 16 bases remaining between them. CDR3 amino acids: CASSLGVSLARSYEQYF. The CDR3 nucleotides read TGTGCCAGCAGCTTGGGAGTTTCGTTGGCCCGCTCCTACGAGCAGTACTTC.

The rearrangement uses TRBV28 and TRBJ2-5, with D perhaps TRBD2 (6 bases). V was clipped by 5 bases and J by 2 bases, with 18 bases between them. The CDR3 covers 16 residues. The germline V gene has CDR1 MDHEN and CDR2 SYDVKM. DNA of the CDR3: TGTGCCAGCAGTCCTGGGAGGCAGGGCAGACAAGAGACCCAGTACTTC. Translated: CASSPGRQGRQETQYF.

This clonotype has a single count. CDR3 in DNA: TGTGCCAGCACTCCGGGTGCTAGCACAGATACGCAGTATTTT. Translation: CASTPGASTDTQYF. The chain has TRBV9 and TRBJ2-3; D gene ambiguous. Trimming shortened V by 6 bases and J by 0 bases, and 11 bases separated the two germline ends. The germline V gene has CDR1 SGDLS and CDR2 YYNGEE. The CDR3 consists of 14 residues.

V gene TRBV6-5 combines with J gene TRBJ2-5, with a weak D call TRBD1 (5 bases). The length of the CDR3 is 14 residues. Trimming removed 0 bases from V and 5 bases from J, with 10 bases in between. From germline, CDR1 is MNHEY and CDR2 SVGAGI. CDR3: CASSYSGQGETQYF. In DNA form, the CDR3 reads TGTGCCAGCAGTTACTCTGGGCAGGGCGAGACCCAGTACTTC.

The chain combines TRBV19 with TRBJ2-7; D is perhaps TRBD1 (5 bases). The CDR3 length is 15 residues. Trimming removed 3 bases from V and 0 bases from J, with 12 bases in between. Germline V gives CDR1 LNHDA, CDR2 SQIVND (reference sequence). The CDR3 DNA reads TGTGCCAGTAGTATCGGCAGGGTCAGCTCCTACGAGCAGTACTTC. Protein sequence: CASSIGRVSSYEQYF.

This rearrangement joins TRBV14 to TRBJ2-7, with TRBD1 identical over 8 bases. Germline trimming cut 3 bases from V and 6 bases from J; bases unmatched to any gene: 7. The CDR3 is 14 residues long. Germline V gene sequence: CDR1 SGHDN, CDR2 FVKESK. The CDR3 bases are TGTGCCAGCAGCCAGTGGACAGGGTCGGTCGAGCAGTACTTC. Protein: CASSQWTGSVEQYF.

This rearrangement joins TRBV4-3 to TRBJ2-1; D is uncertain. Trimming removed 0 bases at V and 8 bases at J, with 14 bases between. The germline CDR1 and CDR2 sequences are LGHNA and YSLEER. The CDR3 sequence is 15 residues long. In nucleotides, the CDR3 is TGCGCCAGCAGCCAAGACTGGCCAACCCCGGATGAGCAGTTCTTC. It codes for CASSQDWPTPDEQFF.

The J gene is TRBJ2-2, the V gene TRBV6-5; D is unclear. The V gene's germline CDR1 is MNHEY and CDR2 SVGAGI. The CDR3 is 14 amino acids. The V end lost 7 bases, the J end lost 2 bases, and 11 bases lay between the germline ends. DNA of the CDR3: TGTGCCAGCAACCCTTACGCAAACACCGGGGAGCTGTTTTTT. Protein product: CASNPYANTGELFF.

V gene TRBV27 combines with J gene TRBJ1-2, with TRBD1 as a possible D gene (6 bases). The V and J ends lost 6 bases and 7 bases respectively, with 12 bases between them. The germline CDR1 and CDR2 sequences are MNHEY and SMNVEV (reference sequence). This CDR3 spans 12 amino acids. The CDR3 here is CASRRGGAGYTF. CDR3 nucleotides: TGTGCCAGCAGGAGAGGGGGGGCTGGCTACACCTTC.

The gene calls are TRBV4-1 and TRBJ2-7; perhaps TRBD1 as D (5 bases). This CDR3 has 17 amino acids. Trimming shortened V by 1 base and J by 0 bases, and 16 bases separated the two germline ends. Germline loops: CDR1 MGHRA, CDR2 YSYEKL. This CDR3 reads CASSQAPQGEVSYEQYF. CDR3 sequence (DNA): TGCGCCAGCAGCCAAGCGCCTCAGGGTGAGGTCTCCTACGAGCAGTACTTC.